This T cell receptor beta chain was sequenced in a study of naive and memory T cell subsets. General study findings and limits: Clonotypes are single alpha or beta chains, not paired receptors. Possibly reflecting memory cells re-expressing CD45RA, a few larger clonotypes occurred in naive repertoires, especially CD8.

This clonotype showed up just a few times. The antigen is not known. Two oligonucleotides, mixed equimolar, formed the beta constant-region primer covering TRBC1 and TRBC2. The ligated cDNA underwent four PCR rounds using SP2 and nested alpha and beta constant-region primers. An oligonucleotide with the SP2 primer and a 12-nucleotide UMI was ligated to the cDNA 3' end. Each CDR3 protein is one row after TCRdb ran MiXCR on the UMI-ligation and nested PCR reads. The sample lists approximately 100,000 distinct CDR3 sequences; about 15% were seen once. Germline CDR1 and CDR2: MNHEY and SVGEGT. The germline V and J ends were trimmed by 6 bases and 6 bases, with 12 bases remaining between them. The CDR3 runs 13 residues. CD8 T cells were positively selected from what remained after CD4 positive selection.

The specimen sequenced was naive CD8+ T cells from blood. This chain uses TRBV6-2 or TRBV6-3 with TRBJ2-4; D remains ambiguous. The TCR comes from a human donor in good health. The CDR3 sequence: CASRHQRGNIQYF. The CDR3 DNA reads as TGTGCCAGCAGACACCAAAGAGGAAACATTCAGTACTTC.